Detailed here is one T cell receptor (beta chain). The CDR3 runs 14 residues. The V gene end was trimmed by 3 bases and the J gene end by 7 bases; junction bases not matched to a gene: 3. CDR1 KGHSH and CDR2 LQKENI come from the germline V gene. The data derive from a study of cytomegalovirus exposure and HLA in healthy donors. PCR involved 60 Vbeta and 13 Jbeta primers. Method: immunoSEQ multiplex PCR; TCRdb's copy keeps in-frame clones and lacks some. In the table there are over 120,000 clones, 70% to 85% of which are singletons. Sequences were obtained from PBMCs. The chain joins TRBV18 to TRBJ1-4; the match to TRBD1 covers 9 bases. This receptor was identified in a woman aged 60-75 years in good health and CMV-seropositive. The CDR3 DNA sequence: TGTGCCAGCTCACCGGGACAGGGTAGTGAAAAACTGTTTTTT. This translates into CASSPGQGSEKLFF.